A single sample is the source of the 2 T cell receptor beta chains below, sequenced in a study of OX40 agonist ivuxolimab in advanced cancers. The repertoire was sequenced with immunoSEQ multiplex PCR; TCRdb's copy has only in-frame clones and lacks some. The table shows 96,000 or so clones, with 90% occurring only once. Sequences were derived from CD4+ or CD8+ T cells sorted from blood, sampled in a trial of the OX40 agonist ivuxolimab. These receptors were obtained from an adult with an advanced solid tumor such as melanoma, head and neck, liver or kidney cancer.

This sequence joins TRBV11-2 and TRBJ2-2; the D is unclear. Looked up from germline, CDR1 is SGHAT and CDR2 is FQNNGV. CDR3 length: 15 residues. Trimming shortened V by 4 bases and J by 5 bases, and 14 bases separated the two germline ends. The chain's CDR3 is CASSSGEAETGELFF. The CDR3 DNA follows: TGTGCCAGCAGCTCAGGCGAAGCCGAGACCGGGGAGCTGTTTTTT.

The J gene is TRBJ2-7, the V gene TRBV5-4, with a weak D call TRBD1 (5 bases). V lost 4 bases to trimming and J lost 0 bases, with 17 bases between them. The CDR3 has 16 amino acids. Germline loops: CDR1 SGHNT, CDR2 YYREEE (reference sequence). This CDR3 is CASSPNPGISSYEQYF. Here the CDR3 DNA reads TGTGCCAGCAGCCCAAACCCAGGGATAAGCTCCTACGAGCAGTACTTC.